A selection of T cell receptor beta chains follows, all from one sample in a study of cytomegalovirus exposure and HLA in healthy donors. The repertoire was sequenced with immunoSEQ multiplex PCR; TCRdb's copy has only in-frame clones and lacks some. The sample shows approximately 170,000 clones, roughly 80% of them seen only once. Sequences were obtained from PBMCs. These TCRs come from a man aged 45-65 years in good health and CMV-seropositive. The CDR3 runs from the conserved cysteine through the conserved F or W. A D gene is named only where the DNA matches it firmly. Size values are once, few and many counts, or a class for expanded clones, and some rows have none.

TRBJ2-1,NA,TRBD2,TRBV11-2,TGTGCCAGCAGCTTAGGGGGGAGGGCTAGCGGGCTACCATTCAATGAGCAGTTCTTC,CASSLGGRASGLPFNEQFF
TRBJ1-5,NA,NA,TRBV7-9,TGTGCCAGCAGCTTAGGAGGTAGGCCCCAGCATTTT,CASSLGGRPQHF
TRBJ1-2,once,NA,TRBV7-9,TGTGCCAGCAGCTTAGCTGGGGGGGAGAACATCTATGGCTACACCTTC,CASSLAGGENIYGYTF
TRBJ2-3,NA,TRBD1,TRBV30,TGTGCCTGGAGGTGGGACAGGGAGACAGATACGCAGTATTTT,CAWRWDRETDTQYF
TRBJ2-2,once,NA,TRBV28,TGTGCCAGCTGGACTGCGAACACCGGGGAGCTGTTTTTT,CASWTANTGELFF
TRBJ2-1,NA,TRBD2,TRBV27,TGTGCCAGCAGTTTACCGGGACTAGCGGATTACAATGAGCAGTTCTTC,CASSLPGLADYNEQFF
TRBJ2-5,NA,TRBD2,TRBV2,TGTGCCAGCAGCCCCATGGGACTAACCCAAGAGACCCAGTACTTC,CASSPMGLTQETQYF
TRBJ1-4,NA,NA,TRBV7-9,TGTGCCAGCAGCTCACAGGGAGCTAATGAAAAACTGTTTTTT,CASSSQGANEKLFF
TRBJ2-3,NA,NA,TRBV18,TGTGCCAGCTCACCACCGGGGGCCGACTACACAGATACGCAGTATTTT,CASSPPGADYTDTQYF
TRBJ1-6,NA,TRBD1,TRBV9,TGTGCCAGCAGCCCTAGATCCGGGACAGTTAATTCACCCCTCCACTTT,CASSPRSGTVNSPLHF
TRBJ1-1,NA,NA,TRBV5-1,TGCGCCAGCAGCTTGGGGTCAGGGGACCCTGAAGCTTTCTTT,CASSLGSGDPEAFF
TRBJ1-1,once,NA,TRBV28,TGTGCCAGCAGTTTCAACACAGGTGAAGCTTTCTTT,CASSFNTGEAFF
TRBJ1-2,NA,NA,TRBV4-3,TGCGCCAGCAGCCAAGAGCCCCAAATGGGCACAGGGAACGGCTACACCTTC,CASSQEPQMGTGNGYTF
TRBJ2-1,NA,NA,TRBV11-3,TGTGCCAGCAGCTTAGGGCTCCCAAACAATGAGCAGTTCTTC,CASSLGLPNNEQFF
TRBJ1-1,NA,NA,TRBV4-3,TGCGCCAGCAGCCAAGCGGGACAGAACACTGAAGCTTTCTTT,CASSQAGQNTEAFF
TRBJ2-3,NA,NA,TRBV5-1,TGCGCCAGCAGCCCCACCCCGGGTTTTTTGTCAGATACGCAGTATTTT,CASSPTPGFLSDTQYF
TRBJ2-2,NA,TRBD1,TRBV19,TGTGCCAGTAGTCCTAGGACAGGGGCTGCCACCGGGGAGCTGTTTTTT,CASSPRTGAATGELFF
TRBJ2-6,NA,NA,TRBV11-2,TGTGCCAGCAGCTTTAGCCCCCAGCGGACTGGGGCCAACGTCCTGACTTTC,CASSFSPQRTGANVLTF
TRBJ2-1,NA,NA,TRBV6-5,TGTGCCAGCAGTTACTCTAAGGACTCCCTCAGGCAGTTCTTC,CASSYSKDSLRQFF
TRBJ2-7,NA,NA,TRBV5-4,TGTGCCAGCAGCCTAAGACAGGCCCTGGTCTACGAGCAGTACTTC,CASSLRQALVYEQYF
TRBJ1-2,NA,TRBD1,TRBV27,TGTGCCAGCAGTTTCAGGGGGCGGGCTAACTATGGCTACACCTTC,CASSFRGRANYGYTF
TRBJ1-4,NA,NA,TRBV7-3,TGTGCCAGCAGCCCACACAGGTGGAGAGGGGGTTTTGAAAAACTGTTTTTT,CASSPHRWRGGFEKLFF
TRBJ2-2,few,TRBD2,TRBV9,TGTGCCAGCAGCACCGGACTAGCCGGGGAGCTGTTTTTT,CASSTGLAGELFF
TRBJ1-1,few,NA,TRBV25-1,TGTGCCAGCATGACTGGAGGAATAGGGGGCACTGAAGCTTTCTTT,CASMTGGIGGTEAFF
TRBJ2-3,NA,TRBD2,TRBV7-6,TGTGCCAGCAGCCCTAGGACTAGCCTCAGCCCAGATACGCAGTATTTT,CASSPRTSLSPDTQYF
TRBJ2-1,NA,NA,TRBV27,TGTGCCAGCAGTTTAGGGAGCAAGGGCGATGAGCAGTTCTTC,CASSLGSKGDEQFF
TRBJ2-7,few,NA,TRBV23-1,TGCGCCAGCAGTCAATCGGGGCAGCTCTCCTACGAGCAGTACTTC,CASSQSGQLSYEQYF
TRBJ1-1,NA,NA,TRBV9,TGTGCCAGCAGTCCAACCGACCGGGGCACTGAAGCTTTCTTT,CASSPTDRGTEAFF
TRBJ1-1,NA,NA,TRBV29-1,TGCAGCGTCCTGGAGGGAGGAGAAGCTTTCTTT,CSVLEGGEAFF
TRBJ2-7,NA,TRBD1,TRBV12-5,TGTGCTAGTGGTTTGGTAAAGGCCTCGGGACAGGGTCTCTCCTACGAGCAGTACTTC,CASGLVKASGQGLSYEQYF
TRBJ2-1,NA,TRBD1,TRBV19,TGTGCCAGTACCAAAGACAGGGGGCGATACAATGAGCAGTTCTTC,CASTKDRGRYNEQFF
TRBJ2-1,NA,TRBD1,TRBV4-1,TGCGCCAGCAGTCTAACAACAGGGGGCGTTTTGGATGAGCAGTTCTTC,CASSLTTGGVLDEQFF
TRBJ2-1,NA,TRBD2,TRBV2,TGTGCCGAGTCCACCCCGGGGGGGCTCGACAATGAGCAGTTCTTC,CAESTPGGLDNEQFF
TRBJ2-5,many,TRBD2,TRBV2,TGTGCTCTATCCTCGACTAGCCGTCAGACCCAGTACTTC,CALSSTSRQTQYF
TRBJ2-7,NA,NA,TRBV6-1,TGTGCCAGCCAAAGTGGCGGGATTGGAGAGCAGTACTTC,CASQSGGIGEQYF
TRBJ2-5,NA,TRBD2,TRBV18,TGTGCCAGCTGCAGACTAGCGGGGGTAGCCCAAGAGACCCAGTACTTC,CASCRLAGVAQETQYF
TRBJ2-3,NA,TRBD2,TRBV5-1,TGCGCCAGCAGCCTACCTAGCGGGGCTAGCACAGATACGCAGTATTTT,CASSLPSGASTDTQYF
TRBJ1-2,NA,NA,TRBV28,TGTGCCAGCAGCGGGTCAGGGGTTGGCTATGGCTACACCTTC,CASSGSGVGYGYTF
TRBJ1-6,NA,TRBD1,TRBV30,TGTGCCTGGAGTGAGGGGGCGGGTAATTCACCCCTCCACTTT,CAWSEGAGNSPLHF
TRBJ1-2,NA,TRBD1,TRBV2,TGTGCCAGCAGTTATACCAGGGACAGTTCCGGCTACACCTTC,CASSYTRDSSGYTF
TRBJ1-6,once,TRBD1,TRBV7-2,TGTGCCAGCAGCCCACAGGGGTGGTATTCACCCCTCCACTTT,CASSPQGWYSPLHF
TRBJ1-1,NA,NA,TRBV6-5,TGTGCCAGCAGTAGAACAGAGTACACTGAAGCTTTCTTT,CASSRTEYTEAFF
TRBJ2-6,once,TRBD1,TRBV15,TGTGCCACGGCTAGGGGGCGGGCTGGGGCCAACGTCCTGACTTTC,CATARGRAGANVLTF
TRBJ2-7,NA,TRBD1,TRBV11-1,TGTGCCAGCAGCTTAAGACAGGGTCTGCTCGAGCAGTACTTC,CASSLRQGLLEQYF
TRBJ1-2,once,NA,TRBV7-2,TGTGCCAGCAGCTCCCCAGGGATATATGGCTACACCTTC,CASSSPGIYGYTF
TRBJ1-2,NA,NA,TRBV28,TGTGCCAGCAGTTTATCGCCCGGACAGATCTATGGCTACACCTTC,CASSLSPGQIYGYTF
TRBJ1-3,NA,NA,TRBV28,TGTGCCAGCAGTTCCCCCGCAGGGCCCTCTGGAAACACCATATATTTT,CASSSPAGPSGNTIYF
TRBJ1-2,once,NA,TRBV7-2,TGTGCCAGCAGCTCTCAGCTGGGGCAGGGCGACTATGGCTACACCTTC,CASSSQLGQGDYGYTF
TRBJ2-7,NA,TRBD2,TRBV5-1,TGCGCCAGCAGCTTGGACGGACAGCGGGGGGCCGAGCAGTACTTC,CASSLDGQRGAEQYF
TRBJ2-7,NA,TRBD1,TRBV7-9,TGTGCCAGCAGCCCACCCGGGACAGGACGCTACGAGCAGTACTTC,CASSPPGTGRYEQYF